These 22 T cell receptor beta chains share one sample of origin, sequenced in a study of Ad26.COV2.S vaccination and SARS-CoV-2 variants. Generated by immunoSEQ multiplex PCR, the TCRdb table keeps only in-frame clones and is missing some. The table records some 340,000 clones, around 84% of them present only once. The treatment was: approximately 18 received Ad26.COV2.S at low or high dose, single or two shots; roughly five received placebo; per-sample allocation not given. Collection of the samples took place on day 63 after the first injection of vaccine or placebo. The material sequenced was peripheral blood, taken in a trial of Ad26.COV2.S vaccine versus placebo. These receptor sequences come from a person between 18 and 65 years old who received the Ad26.COV2.S COVID-19 vaccine or a placebo.

The chain has TRBV4-1 and TRBJ1-6; D unresolved. Germline-derived CDR1 and CDR2 are MGHRA and YSYEKL. Trimming left V 0 bases short and J 10 bases short, with 22 bases between. The CDR3 sequence is 18 residues long. CDR3 coding DNA: TGCGCCAGCAGCCAAGACCAAACTCGACCGACAAACCGGTCACCCCTCCACTTT. Protein sequence: CASSQDQTRPTNRSPLHF.

This clone was observed a few times. The chain combines TRBV9 with TRBJ1-2; 7 bases fit TRBD1. CDR1 is SGDLS, CDR2 YYNGEE, per germline. V was pared by 4 bases and J by 6 bases, with 6 bases of the junction left unmatched. This CDR3 has 13 amino acids. The CDR3, as DNA: TGTGCCAGCAGCTCGGGACAGAGACATGGCTACACCTTC. This translates into CASSSGQRHGYTF.

Here the CDR3 DNA reads TGTGCCAACCGGAATACAGCTAGCAATCAGCCCCAGCATTTT. This gives the protein CANRNTASNQPQHF. V usage is TRBV9 and J usage is TRBJ1-5; no firm D call. The V end lost 9 bases, the J end lost 0 bases, and 13 bases lay between the germline ends. The CDR3 runs to 14 residues. Germline assignment: CDR1 SGDLS and CDR2 YYNGEE.

The CDR3 reads CASSKDRVSGELFF. The CDR3 nucleotides read TGTGCCAGTAGCAAGGACAGGGTCAGCGGGGAGCTGTTTTTT. The rearrangement uses TRBV19 and TRBJ2-2, with 8 bases matching TRBD1. Germline loops: CDR1 LNHDA, CDR2 SQIVND (reference sequence). The CDR3 is made up of 14 amino acids. V gave up 6 bases and J gave up 7 bases; unmatched junction bases: 7.

This clone was picked up a small number of times. The V call is TRBV6-5, the J call TRBJ1-1; possibly TRBD1 for D (5 bases). Deletions cut 0 bases from V and 6 bases from J, with 11 bases between. Germline V gene data show CDR1 as MNHEY and CDR2 as SVGAGI. The CDR3 is 14 residues long. CDR3 sequence: CASSYSGDRSEAFF. The CDR3 bases are TGTGCCAGCAGTTACTCGGGGGATAGATCTGAAGCTTTCTTT.

The rearrangement joins TRBV19 to TRBJ1-2; the D is unclear. The V end lost 3 bases, the J end lost 4 bases, and 9 bases lay between the germline ends. This CDR3 contains 13 residues. Germline assignment: CDR1 LNHDA and CDR2 SQIVND (reference sequence). The CDR3 DNA is TGTGCCAGTAGTATCCTAAAGTCCTATGGCTACACCTTC. It encodes CASSILKSYGYTF.

The chain has TRBV6-2 or TRBV6-3 and TRBJ1-2; TRBD1 matches 12 bases. CDR3 length equals 14 residues. Germline CDR1 is MNHEY and CDR2 is SVGEGT. The J segment lost 8 bases and the V segment lost 5 bases, leaving 6 bases of the junction unmatched. This chain's CDR3 is CASSRGTGGRGYTF. The CDR3 DNA reads as TGTGCCAGCAGTCGCGGGACAGGGGGCAGGGGCTACACCTTC.

The V and J genes are TRBV30 and TRBJ1-2; TRBD1 matches at 8 bases. The CDR3 length is 12 residues. After removal of 8 bases from V and 3 bases from J, the junction contained 5 bases not matched to a gene. Germline V gives CDR1 GTSNPN, CDR2 SVGIG (reference sequence). The CDR3 is CAAGGQDYGYTF. For the CDR3, the DNA is TGTGCCGCAGGGGGACAGGACTATGGCTACACCTTC.

The chain is built from TRBV7-2 and TRBJ1-5; D gene uncertain. The CDR3 is made up of 15 amino acids. With 1 base removed from V and 6 bases from J, the gap between germline ends came to 13 bases. Germline V gene sequence: CDR1 SGHTA, CDR2 FQGNSA. CDR3: CASSLVWGPGQPQHF. In DNA, the CDR3 is TGTGCCAGCAGCTTAGTTTGGGGTCCGGGTCAGCCCCAGCATTTT.

The V call is TRBV2, the J call TRBJ2-6; D remains unclear. The V gene lost 5 bases and the J gene lost 3 bases, with 14 bases spanning the gap. CDR3 size: 16 residues. Germline-derived CDR1 and CDR2 are SNHLY and FYNNEI. The CDR3 DNA reads as TGTGCCAGCAGTTCCTCGGCCGTGCATGGGGCCAACGTCCTGACTTTC. Residues: CASSSSAVHGANVLTF.

The chain recombines TRBV30 with TRBJ1-2, with D unresolved. Germline CDR1 is GTSNPN and CDR2 is SVGIG (reference sequence). The length of the CDR3 is 15 residues. Trimming stripped 0 bases from V and 8 bases from J, with 19 bases between. The CDR3 loop is CAWSVVGGGSKGYTF. The CDR3 DNA sequence: TGTGCCTGGAGTGTAGTGGGAGGAGGGTCTAAAGGCTACACCTTC.

This chain links TRBV7-9 with TRBJ2-7, with a possible D match to TRBD1 (6 bases). V shed 4 bases and J shed 0 bases, with 13 bases lying between them. The CDR3 is 15 residues long. Germline V CDR1 and CDR2: SEHNR, FQNEAQ (reference sequence). The CDR3 protein is CASSSMGASSYEQYF. In DNA, the CDR3 is TGTGCCAGCAGCTCCATGGGGGCCTCCTCCTACGAGCAGTACTTC.

This clone appeared a few times. This chain connects TRBV12-5 to TRBJ2-2, with D uncertain. The germline V gene encodes CDR1 LGHNT and CDR2 FRNRAP. The CDR3 length is 13 residues. Trimming left V 3 bases short and J 6 bases short, with 8 bases between. CDR3 nucleotide sequence: TGTGCTAGTGGTTTAGAGGTCTCCGGGGAGCTGTTTTTT. This translates into CASGLEVSGELFF.

The chain links TRBV20-1 to TRBJ2-7; the D gene is possibly TRBD1 (5 bases). CDR1 and CDR2 (germline): DFQATT, SNEGSKA (reference sequence). Trimming removed 3 bases at V and 6 bases at J, with 9 bases between. The CDR3 sequence is 11 residues long. CDR3 sequence: CSARPTVEQYF. CDR3 coding DNA: TGCAGTGCTAGGCCGACAGTCGAGCAGTACTTC.

The rearrangement joins TRBV4-2 to TRBJ1-4; D is uncertain. Trimming removed 0 bases from V and 8 bases from J, with 7 bases in between. The V gene's germline CDR1 is LGHNA and CDR2 YNFKEQ. CDR3 length: 13 residues. The CDR3 spells CASSQEIGEKLFF. The DNA of the CDR3 is TGTGCCAGCAGCCAAGAAATAGGAGAAAAACTGTTTTTT.

In this sample, this clone turned up a few times. The rearrangement joins TRBV5-4 to TRBJ1-1, with D perhaps TRBD1 (5 bases). Germline V gives CDR1 SGHNT, CDR2 YYREEE (reference sequence). The CDR3 runs to 16 residues. The germline V and J ends were trimmed by 0 bases and 0 bases, with 12 bases remaining between them. For the CDR3, the DNA is TGTGCCAGCAGCTTGGGGGGCAGCCACATGAACACTGAAGCTTTCTTT. Residues: CASSLGGSHMNTEAFF.

The CDR3 DNA reads as TGTGCCAGCAGCAAAACTAGCGGGGGAGTCAACGAGCAGTACTTC. Translation gives CASSKTSGGVNEQYF. The V and J genes are TRBV11-2 and TRBJ2-7; 11 bases line up with TRBD2. The CDR3 totals 15 residues. Germline V gene sequence: CDR1 SGHAT, CDR2 FQNNGV. V shed 5 bases and J 5 bases; nucleotides not matched to a gene: 8.

Only one count was recorded for this clone. This chain joins TRBV7-9 and TRBJ2-2; possibly TRBD2 for D (7 bases). The CDR3 runs 15 residues. Germline V gene lookup returns CDR1 SEHNR and CDR2 FQNEAQ (reference sequence). Trimming stripped 5 bases from V and 5 bases from J, with 15 bases between. The CDR3 DNA is TGTGCCAGCAGCGTCCGGGGGGCTGGGACCGGGGAGCTGTTTTTT. The encoded protein is CASSVRGAGTGELFF. The entire variable domain, with the rest obtained from reference TRBV7-9 and TRBJ2-2, is as follows: DTGVSQNPRHKITKRGQNVTFRCDPISEHNRLYWYRQTLGQGPEFLTYFQNEAQLEKSRLLSDRFSAERPKGSFSTLEIQRTEQGDSAMYLCASSVRGAGTGELFFGEGSRLTVL.

The count of this clone is one. The rearrangement joins TRBV24-1 to TRBJ1-5; D is unclear. The V gene lost 1 base and the J gene lost 4 bases, with 16 bases spanning the gap. The CDR3 consists of 17 residues. Per the germline V gene, CDR1 is KGHDR and CDR2 is SFDVKD. The CDR3 reads CATSDFSTSWGNQPQHF. The CDR3 DNA follows: TGTGCCACCAGTGATTTTTCGACTTCGTGGGGTAATCAGCCCCAGCATTTT.

This chain uses TRBV6-5 with TRBJ1-2; D is unresolved. This CDR3 contains 11 residues. The germline gives CDR1 MNHEY, CDR2 SVGAGI. Trimming pared 6 bases from V and 7 bases from J, leaving 9 bases between. The CDR3, as DNA: TGTGCCAGCAGGGGATCGAGTGGCTACACCTTC. It codes for CASRGSSGYTF.

The sample holds one count of this clone. Distinct nucleotide sequences in the sample also encode this CDR3. This chain joins TRBV20-1 and TRBJ2-7, with no clear D. Trimming took 3 bases from V and 3 from J, leaving 6 bases between them. The germline CDR1 and CDR2 sequences are DFQATT and SNEGSKA (reference sequence). This CDR3 is 11 amino acids long. CDR3 sequence: CSASRVYEQYF. CDR3 sequence (DNA): TGCAGTGCTAGTCGAGTCTACGAGCAGTACTTC.

The chain has TRBV18 and TRBJ2-5; tentative D call: TRBD2 (6 bases). This CDR3 spans 15 amino acids. V was shortened by 3 bases and J by 0 bases, with 11 bases between the two germline ends. The germline CDR1 and CDR2 sequences are KGHSH and LQKENI. The CDR3 loop reads CASSPTGGYQETQYF. In DNA form, the CDR3 reads TGTGCCAGCTCACCCACTGGGGGGTACCAAGAGACCCAGTACTTC.